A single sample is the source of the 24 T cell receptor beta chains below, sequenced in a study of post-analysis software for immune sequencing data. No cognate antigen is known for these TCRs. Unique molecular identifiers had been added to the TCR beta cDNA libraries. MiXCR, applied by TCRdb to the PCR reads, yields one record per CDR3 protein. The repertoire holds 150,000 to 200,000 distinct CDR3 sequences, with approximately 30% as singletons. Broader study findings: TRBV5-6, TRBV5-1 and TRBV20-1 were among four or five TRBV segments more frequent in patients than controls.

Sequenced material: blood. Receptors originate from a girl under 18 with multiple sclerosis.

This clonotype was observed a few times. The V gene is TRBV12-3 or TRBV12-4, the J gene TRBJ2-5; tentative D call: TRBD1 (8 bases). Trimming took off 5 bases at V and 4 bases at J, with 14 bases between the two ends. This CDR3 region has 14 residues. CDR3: CASSRQGRGETQYF. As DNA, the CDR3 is TGTGCCAGCAGTCGACAGGGGAGGGGAGAGACCCAGTACTTC.

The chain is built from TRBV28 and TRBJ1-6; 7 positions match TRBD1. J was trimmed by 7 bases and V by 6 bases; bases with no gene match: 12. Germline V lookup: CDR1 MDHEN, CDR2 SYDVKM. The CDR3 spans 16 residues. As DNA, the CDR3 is TGTGCCAGCAGCGTGACAGGGTTTCCTAGCAATTCACCCCTCCACTTT. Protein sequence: CASSVTGFPSNSPLHF.

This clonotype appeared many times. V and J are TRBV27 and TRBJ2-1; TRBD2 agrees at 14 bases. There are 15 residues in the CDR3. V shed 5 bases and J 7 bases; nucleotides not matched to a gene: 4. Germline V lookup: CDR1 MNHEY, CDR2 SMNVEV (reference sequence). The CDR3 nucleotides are TGTGCCAGCAGTCCCGGGACTAGCGGGAGAAATGAGCAGTTCTTC. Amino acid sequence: CASSPGTSGRNEQFF.

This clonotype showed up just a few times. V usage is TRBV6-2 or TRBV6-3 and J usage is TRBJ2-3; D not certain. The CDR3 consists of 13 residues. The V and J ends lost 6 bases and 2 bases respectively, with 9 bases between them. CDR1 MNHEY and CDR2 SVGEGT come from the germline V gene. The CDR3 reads CASRGADTDTQYF. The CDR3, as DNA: TGTGCCAGCAGGGGCGCGGACACAGATACGCAGTATTTT.

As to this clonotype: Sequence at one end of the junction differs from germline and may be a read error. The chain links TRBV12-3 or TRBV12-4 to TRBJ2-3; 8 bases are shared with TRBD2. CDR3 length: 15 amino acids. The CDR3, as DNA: TGTGCCAGCAGTGACAGCGGGAGTAGTACAGATGCGCAGTATTTT. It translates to CASSDSGSSTDAQYF.

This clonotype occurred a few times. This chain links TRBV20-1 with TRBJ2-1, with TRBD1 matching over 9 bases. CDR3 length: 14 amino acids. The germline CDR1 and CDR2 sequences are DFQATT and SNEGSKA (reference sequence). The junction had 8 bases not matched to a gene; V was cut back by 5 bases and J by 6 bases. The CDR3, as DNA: TGCAGTGCTCCGGGACAGGGTTTTACCAATGAGCAGTTCTTC. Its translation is CSAPGQGFTNEQFF.

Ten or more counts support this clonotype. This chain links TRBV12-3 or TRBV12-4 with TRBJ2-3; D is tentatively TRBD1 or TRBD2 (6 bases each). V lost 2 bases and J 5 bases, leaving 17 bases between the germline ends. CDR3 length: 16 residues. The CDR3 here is CASSLLRMEGVDTQYF. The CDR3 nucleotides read TGTGCCAGCAGTTTATTAAGGATGGAGGGGGTAGATACGCAGTATTTT.

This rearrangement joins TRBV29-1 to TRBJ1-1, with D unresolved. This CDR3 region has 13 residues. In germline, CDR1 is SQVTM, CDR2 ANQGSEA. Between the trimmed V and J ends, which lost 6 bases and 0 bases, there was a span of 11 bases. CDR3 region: CSVEAAMNTEAFF. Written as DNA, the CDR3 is TGCAGCGTCGAGGCGGCTATGAACACTGAAGCTTTCTTT. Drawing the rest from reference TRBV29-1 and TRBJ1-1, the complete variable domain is SAVISQKPSRDICQRGTSLTIQCQVDSQVTMMFWYRQQPGQSLTLIATANQGSEATYESGFVIDKFPISRPNLTFSTLTVSNMSPEDSSIYLCSVEAAMNTEAFFGQGTRLTVV.

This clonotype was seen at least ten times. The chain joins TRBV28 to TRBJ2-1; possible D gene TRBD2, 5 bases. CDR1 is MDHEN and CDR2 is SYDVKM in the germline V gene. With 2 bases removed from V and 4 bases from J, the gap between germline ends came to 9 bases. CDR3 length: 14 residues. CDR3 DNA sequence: TGTGCCAGCAGTTTAGTGGCGGGTTACAATGAGCAGTTCTTC. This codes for CASSLVAGYNEQFF.

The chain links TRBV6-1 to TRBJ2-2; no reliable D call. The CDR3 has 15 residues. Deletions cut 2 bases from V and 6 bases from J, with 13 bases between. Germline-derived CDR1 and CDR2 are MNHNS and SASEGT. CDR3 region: CASSELVLISGELFF. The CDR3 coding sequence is TGTGCCAGCAGTGAACTAGTCTTAATTTCCGGGGAGCTGTTTTTT.

The CDR3 sequence: CASRDRGSNQPQHF. DNA for the CDR3: TGTGCCAGCAGGGACAGGGGAAGCAATCAGCCCCAGCATTTT. V gene TRBV2 combines with J gene TRBJ1-5; TRBD1 aligns across 9 bases. The CDR3 runs 14 residues. Per germline, CDR1 SNHLY and CDR2 FYNNEI. Trimming at V came to 6 bases and at J to 1 base, leaving 1 base not matched to a gene. The full variable domain, in which reference TRBV2 and TRBJ1-5 provide the parts outside the CDR3, is EPEVTQTPSHQVTQMGQEVILRCVPISNHLYFYWYRQILGQKVEFLVSFYNNEISEKSEIFDDQFSVERPDGSNFTLKIRSTKLEDSAMYFCASRDRGSNQPQHFGDGTRLSIL.

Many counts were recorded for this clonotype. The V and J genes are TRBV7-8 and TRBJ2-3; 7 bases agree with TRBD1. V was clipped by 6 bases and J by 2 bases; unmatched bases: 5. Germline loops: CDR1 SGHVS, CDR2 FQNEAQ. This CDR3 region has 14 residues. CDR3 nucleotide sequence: TGTGCCAGCAGAGCAGACAGGGCCACAGATACGCAGTATTTT. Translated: CASRADRATDTQYF.

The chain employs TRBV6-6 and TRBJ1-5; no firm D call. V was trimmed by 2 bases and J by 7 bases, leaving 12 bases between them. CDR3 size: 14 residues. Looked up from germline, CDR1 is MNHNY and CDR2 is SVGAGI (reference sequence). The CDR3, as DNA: TGTGCCAGCAGTTACGACCAGGACCGACAGCCCCAGCATTTT. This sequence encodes CASSYDQDRQPQHF.

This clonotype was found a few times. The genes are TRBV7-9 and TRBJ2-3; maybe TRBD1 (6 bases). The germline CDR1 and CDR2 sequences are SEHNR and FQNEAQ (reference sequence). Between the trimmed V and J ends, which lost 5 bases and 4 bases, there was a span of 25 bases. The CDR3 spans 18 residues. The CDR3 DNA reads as TGTGCCAGCAGCCCCCGCAGGGGTGCGTCCGACGGGGCAGATACGCAGTATTTT. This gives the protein CASSPRRGASDGADTQYF.

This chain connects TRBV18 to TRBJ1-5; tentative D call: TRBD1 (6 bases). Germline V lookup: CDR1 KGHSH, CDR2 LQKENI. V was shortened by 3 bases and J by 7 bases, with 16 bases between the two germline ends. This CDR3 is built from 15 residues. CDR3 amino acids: CASSPGAGTYQPQHF. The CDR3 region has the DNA TGTGCCAGCTCACCGGGGGCAGGGACGTACCAGCCCCAGCATTTT.

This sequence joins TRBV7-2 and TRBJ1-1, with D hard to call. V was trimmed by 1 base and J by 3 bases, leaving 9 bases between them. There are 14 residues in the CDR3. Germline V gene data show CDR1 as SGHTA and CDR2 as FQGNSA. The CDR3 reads CASSLVRGDTEAFF. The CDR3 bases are TGTGCCAGCAGCTTAGTGCGTGGGGACACTGAAGCTTTCTTT.

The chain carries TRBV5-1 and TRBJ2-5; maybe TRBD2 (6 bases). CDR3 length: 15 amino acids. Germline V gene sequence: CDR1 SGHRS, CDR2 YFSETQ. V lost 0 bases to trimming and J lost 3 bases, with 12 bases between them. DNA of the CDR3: TGCGCCAGCAGCTTGGCGCCTAGCGCCGAAGAGACCCAGTACTTC. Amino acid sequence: CASSLAPSAEETQYF.

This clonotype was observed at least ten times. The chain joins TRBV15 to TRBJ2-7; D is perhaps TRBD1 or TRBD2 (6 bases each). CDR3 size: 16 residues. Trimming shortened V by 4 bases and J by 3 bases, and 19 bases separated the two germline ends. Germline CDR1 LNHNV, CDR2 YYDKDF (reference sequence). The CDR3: CATSKGFGGGLYEQYF. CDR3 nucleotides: TGTGCCACCAGCAAGGGCTTTGGTGGGGGGCTCTACGAGCAGTACTTC.

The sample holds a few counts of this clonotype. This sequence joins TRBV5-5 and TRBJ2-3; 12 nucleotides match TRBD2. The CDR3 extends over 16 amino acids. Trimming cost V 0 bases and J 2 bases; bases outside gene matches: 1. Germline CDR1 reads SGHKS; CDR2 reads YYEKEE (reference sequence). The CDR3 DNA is TGTGCCAGCAGCTTGGGGACTAGCGGGATCACAGATACGCAGTATTTT. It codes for CASSLGTSGITDTQYF. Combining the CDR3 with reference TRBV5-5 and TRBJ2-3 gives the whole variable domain DAGVTQSPTHLIKTRGQQVTLRCSPISGHKSVSWYQQVLGQGPQFIFQYYEKEERGRGNFPDRFSARQFPNYSSELNVNALLLGDSALYLCASSLGTSGITDTQYFGPGTRLTVL.

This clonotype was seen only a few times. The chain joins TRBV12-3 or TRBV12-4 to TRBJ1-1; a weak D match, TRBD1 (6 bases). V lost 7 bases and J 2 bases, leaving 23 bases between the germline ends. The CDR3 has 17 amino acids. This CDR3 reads CASTSIPLTGGNTEAFF. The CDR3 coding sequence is TGTGCCAGCACCTCCATCCCCCTGACGGGGGGCAACACTGAAGCTTTCTTT.

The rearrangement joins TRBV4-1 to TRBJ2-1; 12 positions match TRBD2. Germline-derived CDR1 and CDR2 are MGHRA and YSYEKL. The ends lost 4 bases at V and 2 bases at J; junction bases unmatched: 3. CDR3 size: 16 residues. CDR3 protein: CASSLPSGRAYNEQFF. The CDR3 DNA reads TGCGCCAGCAGCCTACCTAGCGGGAGGGCCTACAATGAGCAGTTCTTC.

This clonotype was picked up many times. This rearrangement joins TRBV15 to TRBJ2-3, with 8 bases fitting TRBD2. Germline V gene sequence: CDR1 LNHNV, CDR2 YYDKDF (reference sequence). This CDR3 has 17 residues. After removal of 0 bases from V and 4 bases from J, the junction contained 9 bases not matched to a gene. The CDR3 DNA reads TGTGCCACCAGCAGAGATTCCAGCGGGAGACAGGCAGATACGCAGTATTTT. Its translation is CATSRDSSGRQADTQYF.

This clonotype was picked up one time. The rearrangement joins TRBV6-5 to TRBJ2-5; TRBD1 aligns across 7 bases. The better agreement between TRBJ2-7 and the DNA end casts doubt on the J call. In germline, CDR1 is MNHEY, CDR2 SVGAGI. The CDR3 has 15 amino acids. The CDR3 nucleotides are TGTGCCAGCAGCTCTCGAGGGACAGATTCTTACGAGCAGTACTTC. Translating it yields CASSSRGTDSYEQYF.

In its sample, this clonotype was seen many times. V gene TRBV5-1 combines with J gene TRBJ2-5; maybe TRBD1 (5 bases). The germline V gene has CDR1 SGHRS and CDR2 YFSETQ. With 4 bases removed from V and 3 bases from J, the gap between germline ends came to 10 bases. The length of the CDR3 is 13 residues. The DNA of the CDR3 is TGCGCCAGCAGCGACCCAGGGAAAGAGACCCAGTACTTC. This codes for CASSDPGKETQYF.